The 18 T cell receptor beta chains below come from one sample, sequenced in a study of human T cells and chemical hapten exposure. TCRdb ran MiXCR on the RACE reads and lists one entry per CDR3 protein. The sample lists around 80,000 distinct CDR3 sequences, approximately 7% occurring once. Time point defined: patch test 2, 6 weeks after DPC sensitization. As to treatment: therapeutic diphenylcyclopropenone sensitization with weekly scalp DPC. This specimen consisted of whole blood, obtained in connection with sensitization to the hapten diphenylcyclopropenone (DPC). These receptors originate from a woman in her 30s with alopecia areata. Some clones in this sample may be carry-over from other donors' samples.

This clonotype was recorded at least ten times. The gene calls are TRBV18 and TRBJ1-2; D gene ambiguous. V dropped 8 bases and J dropped 5 bases, with 18 bases sitting between them. Germline V CDR1 and CDR2: KGHSH, LQKENI. The CDR3 has 14 residues. In DNA form, the CDR3 reads TGTGCCAGCAAAGGACCCCTCGTCCCTTATGGCTACACCTTC. Translation: CASKGPLVPYGYTF.

The chain has TRBV5-7 and TRBJ1-5; D may be TRBD1 (5 bases). TRBV5-7 is identified as an open reading frame with a role that is uncertain. V lost 2 bases and J lost 5, with 8 bases in between. This CDR3 contains 13 residues. Written as DNA, the CDR3 is TGTGCCAGCAGCTTACAGGTGGATCAGCCCCAGCATTTT. Translation gives CASSLQVDQPQHF.

This clonotype came up many times. The gene calls are TRBV6-2 or TRBV6-3 and TRBJ2-1, with D hard to call. The V gene's germline CDR1 is MNHEY and CDR2 SVGEGT. V lost 0 bases, J lost 0 bases, and 12 bases lay in between. The CDR3 is made up of 17 amino acids. The CDR3 DNA reads as TGTGCCAGCAGTTACTCCACACCGCTGAGCTCCTACAATGAGCAGTTCTTC. Translation: CASSYSTPLSSYNEQFF.

The CDR3 sequence is CASSLAWHPPGNTIYF. The CDR3 DNA follows: TGTGCCAGCAGCTTAGCGTGGCACCCTCCTGGAAACACCATATATTTT. The chain recombines TRBV7-8 with TRBJ1-3, with D hard to call. V dropped 0 bases and J dropped 2 bases, with 11 bases sitting between them. The CDR3 has 16 residues. Looked up from germline, CDR1 is SGHVS and CDR2 is FQNEAQ.

This clonotype was recorded at least ten times. The V gene is TRBV5-1, the J gene TRBJ2-5; TRBD1 agrees at 7 bases. This CDR3 spans 14 amino acids. With V trimmed by 4 bases and J by 6 bases, 9 bases remained unmatched. Germline values: CDR1 SGHRS, CDR2 YFSETQ. The CDR3 region is CASSRGTEAQTQYF. The CDR3 DNA follows: TGCGCCAGCAGCCGAGGGACAGAGGCACAGACCCAGTACTTC.

This clonotype was detected ten times or more. The chain joins TRBV15 to TRBJ2-2; unclear D gene. V was trimmed by 5 bases and J by 6 bases, leaving 13 bases between them. The CDR3 runs to 14 residues. Germline lookup yields CDR1 LNHNV and CDR2 YYDKDF (reference sequence). The CDR3 DNA reads as TGTGCCACCAGCGATTCCTATGGGGCCGGGGAGCTGTTTTTT. This translates into CATSDSYGAGELFF.

The chain combines TRBV7-9 with TRBJ1-3; D unresolved. From germline, CDR1 is SEHNR and CDR2 FQNEAQ (reference sequence). CDR3 length equals 15 residues. Trimming left V 4 bases short and J 0 bases short, with 10 bases between. The DNA for the CDR3 is TGTGCCAGCAGCTCGGGGTGGTTCTCTGGAAACACCATATATTTT. This gives the protein CASSSGWFSGNTIYF.

The chain employs TRBV12-3 or TRBV12-4 and TRBJ1-2; D perhaps matches TRBD1 (5 bases). Trimming took off 10 bases at V and 7 bases at J, with 16 bases between the two ends. The CDR3 length is 12 residues. The CDR3 region has the DNA TGTGCCATCACAAACTCAGGGTTTGGCTACACCTTC. As protein: CAITNSGFGYTF.

This clonotype occurred many times. This rearrangement joins TRBV18 to TRBJ1-2; D gene unclear. Germline V lookup: CDR1 KGHSH, CDR2 LQKENI. V was trimmed by 3 bases and J by 4 bases, leaving 6 bases between them. CDR3 length: 12 amino acids. CDR3 DNA: TGTGCCAGCTCACCGTCGATCTATGGCTACACCTTC. Amino acid sequence: CASSPSIYGYTF. Drawing the rest from reference TRBV18 and TRBJ1-2, the complete variable domain is NAGVMQNPRHLVRRRGQEARLRCSPMKGHSHVYWYRQLPEEGLKFMVYLQKENIIDESGMPKERFSAEFPKEGPSILRIQQVVRGDSAAYFCASSPSIYGYTFGSGTRLTVV.

Comments on this clonotype: A much larger clone differs by one base, so this may be a read error. V is TRBV3-1 and J is TRBJ2-1; D uncertain. This CDR3 spans 12 amino acids. Germline V CDR1 and CDR2: LGHDT, YNNKEL (reference sequence). This CDR3 reads CVSSHRINEQFF. CDR3 bases: TGTGTCAGCAGCCACCGGATCAATGAGCAGTTCTTC.

This clonotype was seen at least ten times. The gene calls are TRBV7-8 and TRBJ1-1, with 7 bases identical to TRBD1. From germline, CDR1 is SGHVS and CDR2 FQNEAQ. The CDR3 consists of 14 residues. V shed 3 bases, J shed 4 bases, and the junction held 5 bases outside the gene matches. The CDR3 DNA reads TGTGCCAGCAGCTTTAATCAGGGGGGCACTGAAGCTTTCTTT. It specifies CASSFNQGGTEAFF.

This clonotype was seen repeatedly, ten times or more. This rearrangement joins TRBV3-1 to TRBJ2-1, with 9 bases identical to TRBD1. The V segment lost 4 bases and the J segment 8 bases; nucleotides outside the gene matches: 12. The CDR3 loop spans 16 amino acids. In germline, CDR1 is LGHDT, CDR2 YNNKEL (reference sequence). The CDR3 region has the DNA TGTGCCAGCAGCCTCACCGGGACAGGGAAGGTCGATGAGCAGTTCTTC. Its translation is CASSLTGTGKVDEQFF.

Many counts were recorded for this clonotype. The V and J genes are TRBV6-5 and TRBJ2-7; 9 bases are a match to TRBD1. Germline V CDR1 and CDR2: MNHEY, SVGAGI. With V trimmed by 6 bases and J by 6 bases, 12 bases remained unmatched. CDR3 length: 15 amino acids. The CDR3 DNA is TGTGCCAGCAGCGCACAGGGGGCCCTAGGGGGCGAGCAGTACTTC. This gives the protein CASSAQGALGGEQYF.

This clonotype was recorded at least ten times. This chain links TRBV5-5 with TRBJ1-5; D call uncertain. The germline CDR1 and CDR2 sequences are SGHKS and YYEKEE (reference sequence). Trimming left V 0 bases short and J 0 bases short, with 16 bases between. The CDR3 runs 18 residues. CDR3: CASSLVPLGIYSNQPQHF. In nucleotides, the CDR3 is TGTGCCAGCAGCTTGGTTCCGTTGGGGATTTATAGCAATCAGCCCCAGCATTTT.

The chain couples TRBV20-1 to TRBJ1-1; possibly TRBD1 for D (5 bases). There are 12 residues in the CDR3. Germline CDR1 DFQATT, CDR2 SNEGSKA (reference sequence). V lost 8 bases to trimming and J lost 4 bases, with 14 bases between them. The CDR3 loop is CSFRRGGTEAFF. CDR3 DNA: TGCAGTTTTCGCCGCGGGGGCACTGAAGCTTTCTTT.

This clonotype was counted ten times or more. The chain links TRBV7-9 to TRBJ2-6; D unresolved. The CDR3 loop spans 20 amino acids. V gave up 5 bases and J gave up 2 bases, with 25 bases separating them. Germline CDR1 SEHNR, CDR2 FQNEAQ (reference sequence). CDR3 in DNA: TGTGCCAGCAGCACCGATCGGAGCCCCCAGTTGACCGCTGGGGCCAACGTCCTGACTTTC. It yields the protein CASSTDRSPQLTAGANVLTF. The whole variable domain, remainder taken from reference TRBV7-9 and TRBJ2-6, is DTGVSQNPRHKITKRGQNVTFRCDPISEHNRLYWYRQTLGQGPEFLTYFQNEAQLEKSRLLSDRFSAERPKGSFSTLEIQRTEQGDSAMYLCASSTDRSPQLTAGANVLTFGAGSRLTVL.

This clonotype has a count of ten or more. V is TRBV5-6 and J is TRBJ2-7; D unclear. CDR3 length: 16 amino acids. Trimming shortened V by 5 bases and J by 0 bases, and 18 bases separated the two germline ends. Germline assignment: CDR1 SGHDT and CDR2 YYEEEE. This CDR3 is CASSIFGREFSYEQYF. The CDR3 DNA follows: TGTGCCAGCAGTATTTTCGGAAGGGAATTCTCCTACGAGCAGTACTTC.

There are a few counts of this clonotype. The V call is TRBV5-1, the J call TRBJ2-3; D might be TRBD1 or TRBD2, each matching 5 bases. The CDR3 totals 14 residues. Germline CDR1 SGHRS, CDR2 YFSETQ. Trimming left V 4 bases short and J 0 bases short, with 9 bases between. In DNA form, the CDR3 reads TGCGCCAGCAGCGGGACCGTCAGCACAGATACGCAGTATTTT. Encoded protein: CASSGTVSTDTQYF.